This T cell receptor (beta chain) derives from a study of response to subunit inactivated influenza vaccine (dated by TCRdb to 2016 to 2018). For the wider study: Deep quantitative T cell receptor repertoire profiling was used in the study to track responses to a trivalent subunit inactivated influenza vaccine. General study outcomes and caveats: According to the authors, only a limited number of new T cells may be recruited by each seasonal influenza vaccination.

Library method: RT-PCR. This sample was sequenced with an Illumina HiSeq 2500. TCRdb reworked the public reads: Q25 trimming with fastp, MiXCR clone assembly, productive beta chains retained. Records with the same CDR3 protein are collapsed into one entry carrying the most frequent genes and DNA. Present in this sample are about 520,000 distinct CDR3 sequences, about 7.2% of which were seen just once. The ten largest clones take up around 13% of the sample. This clonotype was observed many times. Its antigen is currently not known. One base away there is no much larger clone; base qualities are not given. The germline V gene supplies CDR1 SGHTA and CDR2 FQGNSA. V lost 4 bases and J lost 5 bases, and the count of bases not matched to a germline gene is 7. From cysteine to phenylalanine, the CDR3 is 15 amino acids long. Only the CDR3 region is kept as DNA, spanning 45 bases read in frame from base 1.

The material sequenced was PBMCs from blood, taken 23 months after vaccination. Rearrangement joined TRBV7-2 to TRBJ2-3; TRBD1 matches 9 bases in the middle. The TCR originated in a man between 50 and 70 years old who received an inactivated influenza vaccine. Donor details come from another sample of the same person, matched by shared clones. The nucleotide sequence is given as TGTGCCAGCAGCTCCGGGACAGGGCTCAAAGATACGCAGTATTTT. Its protein product is CASSSGTGLKDTQYF.